These 13 T cell receptor beta chains originate from one sample sequenced in a study of cytomegalovirus exposure and HLA in healthy donors. PCR employed 60 Vbeta and 13 Jbeta primers. Libraries were prepared by immunoSEQ multiplex PCR; TCRdb keeps only in-frame clonotypes and omits some of them. The sample data list around 34,000 clones. Input material: PBMCs. Every receptor here comes from a woman in her 40s in good health and CMV-seropositive.

The J gene is TRBJ1-3, the V gene TRBV15; a weak D match, TRBD1 (6 bases). CDR3 size: 16 residues. V lost 3 bases and J lost 2, with 14 bases in between. Germline assignment: CDR1 LNHNV and CDR2 YYDKDF (reference sequence). CDR3 DNA sequence: TGTGCCACCAGCAGCCAGACCCGGACAGCTGGAAACACCATATATTTT. It translates to CATSSQTRTAGNTIYF.

V usage is TRBV19 and J usage is TRBJ2-1; D may be TRBD1 (5 bases). The V end was cut by 5 bases, the J end by 4 bases, with 15 bases between. CDR1 and CDR2 from the germline V gene are LNHDA and SQIVND (reference sequence). The CDR3 length is 15 residues. The chain's CDR3 is CASSLGAGLYNEQFF. The DNA for the CDR3 is TGTGCCAGTAGTCTAGGGGCAGGGTTGTACAATGAGCAGTTCTTC.

V is TRBV5-1 and J is TRBJ1-1, with D perhaps TRBD1 (6 bases). CDR3 length: 14 residues. Trimming cost V 5 bases and J 0 bases, with 11 bases left between them. Germline loops: CDR1 SGHRS, CDR2 YFSETQ. CDR3 nucleotide sequence: TGCGCCAGCAGAGGACAGCTCATGAACACTGAAGCTTTCTTT. Its translation: CASRGQLMNTEAFF.

This rearrangement joins TRBV5-5 to TRBJ2-1, with TRBD1 matching over 7 bases. The germline gives CDR1 SGHKS, CDR2 YYEKEE (reference sequence). Germline trimming cut 4 bases from V and 7 bases from J; bases unmatched to any gene: 20. This CDR3 comprises 18 residues. This chain's CDR3 is CASSPKFRDRVVENEQFF. The CDR3 coding sequence is TGTGCCAGCAGCCCTAAGTTCAGAGACAGGGTGGTCGAGAATGAGCAGTTCTTC.

This chain joins TRBV6-5 and TRBJ1-3; the match to TRBD1 covers 9 bases. Germline V gene data show CDR1 as MNHEY and CDR2 as SVGAGI. The V segment lost 5 bases and the J segment 2 bases; nucleotides outside the gene matches: 4. The CDR3 length is 15 residues. Here the CDR3 reads CASSKRTGAGNTIYF. The DNA for the CDR3 is TGTGCCAGCAGTAAGAGGACAGGGGCTGGAAACACCATATATTTT.

The V and J genes are TRBV29-1 and TRBJ1-2, with D possibly being TRBD1 (5 bases). CDR3 length equals 13 residues. Trimming removed 1 base from V and 4 bases from J, with 10 bases in between. The germline CDR1 and CDR2 sequences are SQVTM and ANQGSEA. The CDR3 nucleotides read TGCAGCGTTGAAGGCCAGGGAACCTATGGCTACACCTTC. This gives the protein CSVEGQGTYGYTF.

The V and J genes are TRBV6-1 and TRBJ1-6, with D possibly being TRBD1 (5 bases). There are 14 residues in the CDR3. With 3 bases removed from V and 10 bases from J, the gap between germline ends came to 13 bases. The V gene's germline CDR1 is MNHNS and CDR2 SASEGT. The CDR3 is CASSDFRGRSPLHF. CDR3 coding DNA: TGTGCCAGCAGTGACTTTAGGGGAAGGTCACCCCTCCACTTT.

V gene TRBV10-2 combines with J gene TRBJ2-1, with 14 bases fitting TRBD2. From germline, CDR1 is WSHSY and CDR2 SAAADI. This CDR3 region has 15 residues. Losses at the gene ends were 6 bases for V and 9 bases for J; bases not matched to a gene: 7. This CDR3 is CASRTSGGVGGEQFF. In DNA form, the CDR3 reads TGCGCCAGCAGGACTAGCGGGGGGGTTGGGGGTGAGCAGTTCTTC.

This sequence joins TRBV6-5 and TRBJ2-3; 8 bases fit TRBD2. V was pared by 0 bases and J by 5 bases, with 4 bases of the junction left unmatched. This CDR3 region has 15 residues. Germline assignment: CDR1 MNHEY and CDR2 SVGAGI. CDR3 amino acids: CASSYSSLAGDTQYF. In DNA form, the CDR3 reads TGTGCCAGCAGTTACTCTAGTCTAGCGGGAGATACGCAGTATTTT.

This chain uses TRBV21-1 with TRBJ1-2; the table assigns TRBD1, which was not confirmed against the DNA. TRBV21-1 is designated a pseudogene. CDR3 length equals 14 residues. The CDR3 DNA reads as TGTGCCAGCAACCGGGACAGGGTTATCTATGGCTACACCTTC. This translates into CASNRDRVIYGYTF.

The chain joins TRBV11-2 to TRBJ1-1; TRBD1 matches at 7 bases. The CDR3 extends over 13 amino acids. Germline loops: CDR1 SGHAT, CDR2 FQNNGV. J was trimmed by 5 bases and V by 8 bases; bases with no gene match: 8. DNA for the CDR3: TGTGCCAGCCTACGCAGGGGGGATACTGAAGCTTTCTTT. Translated, it gives CASLRRGDTEAFF.

V usage is TRBV5-4 and J usage is TRBJ1-5; maybe TRBD1 (6 bases). V lost 2 bases to trimming and J lost 7 bases, with 13 bases between them. CDR3 length: 14 amino acids. CDR1 is SGHNT and CDR2 is YYREEE in the germline V gene (reference sequence). The CDR3 region has the DNA TGTGCCAGCAGCTTAACAGGGTCGGGGCAGCCCCAGCATTTT. It encodes CASSLTGSGQPQHF. The full variable domain, with the rest looked up from reference TRBV5-4 and TRBJ1-5, is ETGVTQSPTHLIKTRGQQVTLRCSSQSGHNTVSWYQQALGQGPQFIFQYYREEENGRGNFPPRFSGLQFPNYSSELNVNALELDDSALYLCASSLTGSGQPQHFGDGTRLSIL.

This chain uses TRBV28 with TRBJ2-3; 13 positions match TRBD2. The length of the CDR3 is 17 residues. The V segment lost 5 bases and the J segment 4 bases; nucleotides outside the gene matches: 9. CDR1 is MDHEN and CDR2 is SYDVKM in the germline V gene. CDR3 protein: CASSGWTSGRSSDTQYF. The CDR3 DNA reads TGTGCCAGCAGTGGGTGGACTAGCGGGAGATCTTCAGATACGCAGTATTTT.